The rows below give T cell receptor beta chains drawn from one sample of a study of cytomegalovirus exposure and HLA in healthy donors. The method was immunoSEQ multiplex PCR; TCRdb's version includes in-frame clones alone and lacks a portion of them. The sample includes nearly 110,000 clones, less than 80% of them seen just once. Sequencing was carried out using PBMCs. The source of these receptors is a man between 60 and 75 years old in good health and CMV-seronegative. Each CDR3 is given with its conserved first and last residue. The D gene is left open where the match is weak. Some rows have no size entry. The others give once, few or many, or a class for an expanded clone.

d_gene	v_gene	j_gene	abundance	len	CDR3aa	CDR3nt
NA	TRBV29-1	TRBJ1-1	few	15	CSVDRNNRLNTEAFF	TGCAGCGTTGATAGAAATAACAGGTTGAACACTGAAGCTTTCTTT
NA	TRBV5-1	TRBJ2-2	NA	16	CASSIDGLTNTGELFF	TGCGCCAGCAGTATTGATGGACTAACGAACACCGGGGAGCTGTTTTTT
TRBD1	TRBV5-4	TRBJ2-3	few	15	CASRPAGTATDTQYF	TGTGCCAGCAGACCCGCCGGGACAGCTACAGATACGCAGTATTTT
NA	TRBV28	TRBJ1-3	NA	15	CASSSGGLAGNTIYF	TGTGCCAGCTCGTCGGGGGGTCTAGCTGGAAACACCATATATTTT
NA	TRBV18	TRBJ2-5	NA	15	CASSPTSRDQETQYF	TGTGCCAGCTCACCCACCAGTCGTGACCAAGAGACCCAGTACTTC
TRBD1	TRBV2	TRBJ1-4	NA	14	CASRYRGLAEKLFF	TGTGCCAGCAGGTACAGGGGGTTAGCTGAAAAACTGTTTTTT
TRBD2	TRBV6-1	TRBJ2-3	NA	16	CASSESGGGFTDTQYF	TGTGCCAGCAGTGAAAGTGGCGGGGGGTTCACAGATACGCAGTATTTT
NA	TRBV27	TRBJ1-1	once	13	CASSLSRNTEAFF	TGTGCCAGCAGTTTATCGAGGAACACTGAAGCTTTCTTT
TRBD1	TRBV5-1	TRBJ2-3	NA	16	CASSPGDRVEGDTQYF	TGCGCCAGTTCGCCGGGGGACAGGGTTGAAGGAGATACGCAGTATTTT
NA	TRBV5-1	TRBJ2-1	NA	14	CASSLGSSYNEQFF	TGCGCCAGCAGCTTGGGCAGCTCCTACAATGAGCAGTTCTTC
TRBD1	TRBV7-9	TRBJ2-1	NA	14	CASSSTGTGDEQFF	TGTGCCAGCAGCTCAACTGGGACAGGGGATGAGCAGTTCTTC
NA	TRBV18	TRBJ2-7	NA	16	CASSPPTGGAGYEQYF	TGTGCCAGCTCACCACCGACTGGGGGCGCCGGCTACGAGCAGTACTTC
NA	TRBV19	TRBJ2-7	NA	13	CASSIASSLEQYF	TGTGCCAGTAGTATAGCTTCAAGCTTGGAGCAGTACTTC
NA	TRBV19	TRBJ2-1	NA	13	CASSTGIYNEQFF	TGTGCCAGTAGCACAGGGATCTACAATGAGCAGTTCTTC
NA	TRBV4-2	TRBJ1-4	NA	16	CASSQDSDSRNEKLFF	TGTGCCAGCAGCCAAGACTCCGACAGCCGCAATGAAAAACTGTTTTTT
NA	TRBV7-9	TRBJ1-1	NA	13	CASSLERNTEAFF	TGTGCCAGCAGCTTAGAGCGGAACACTGAAGCTTTCTTT
TRBD1	TRBV7-9	TRBJ1-2	NA	15	CASSTGGVTNYGYTF	TGTGCCAGCAGTACAGGGGGCGTCACTAACTATGGCTACACCTTC
NA	TRBV7-2	TRBJ2-5	NA	11	CASSLSETQYF	TGTGCCAGCAGTCTGAGCGAGACCCAGTACTTC
NA	TRBV10-3	TRBJ2-1	NA	14	CAISPGGPQREQFF	TGTGCCATCAGCCCCGGGGGGCCCCAAAGAGAGCAGTTCTTC
TRBD2	TRBV4-2	TRBJ2-1	NA	16	CASSQVGGAGYNEQFF	TGTGCCAGCAGCCAAGTCGGGGGGGCCGGATACAATGAGCAGTTCTTC
TRBD1	TRBV19	TRBJ2-1	NA	16	CASSLRGQGIYNEQFF	TGTGCCAGTAGTCTAAGGGGACAGGGAATTTACAATGAGCAGTTCTTC
TRBD2	TRBV27	TRBJ2-3	NA	15	CASSRRLADTDTQYF	TGTGCCAGCTCCCGGCGGCTAGCGGACACAGATACGCAGTATTTT
NA	TRBV5-4	TRBJ1-1	few	15	CASSFGGRRNTEAFF	TGTGCCAGCAGCTTCGGGGGGCGGAGGAACACTGAAGCTTTCTTT
TRBD1	TRBV5-1	TRBJ2-7	NA	15	CASSFGDRGDYEQYF	TGCGCCAGCAGCTTCGGTGACAGGGGCGATTACGAGCAGTACTTC
NA	TRBV13	TRBJ2-5	NA	14	CASSSNLLGGTQYF	TGTGCCAGCAGCTCCAACTTGCTCGGGGGGACCCAGTACTTC
NA	TRBV9	TRBJ2-3	NA	16	CASSVGAGASTDTQYF	TGTGCCAGCAGCGTAGGGGCGGGGGCGAGCACAGATACGCAGTATTTT
TRBD2	TRBV13	TRBJ2-1	NA	17	CASSLPPSGGFYNEQFF	TGTGCCAGCAGCTTACCCCCTAGCGGGGGGTTCTACAATGAGCAGTTCTTC
TRBD2	TRBV19	TRBJ2-1	NA	14	CASRGLAGDNEQFF	TGTGCCAGTAGGGGACTAGCGGGGGACAATGAGCAGTTCTTC
TRBD2	TRBV5-1	TRBJ2-5	NA	16	CASSSLLAGKQETQYF	TGCGCCAGCAGCTCCTTACTAGCGGGGAAGCAAGAGACCCAGTACTTC
NA	TRBV5-1	TRBJ2-5	NA	12	CASSLTRETQYF	TGCGCCAGCAGCCTGACGCGGGAGACCCAGTACTTC
TRBD2	TRBV13	TRBJ2-7	NA	15	CASSPRGGSEYEQYF	TGTGCCAGCAGCCCGCGGGGGGGTTCAGAATACGAGCAGTACTTC